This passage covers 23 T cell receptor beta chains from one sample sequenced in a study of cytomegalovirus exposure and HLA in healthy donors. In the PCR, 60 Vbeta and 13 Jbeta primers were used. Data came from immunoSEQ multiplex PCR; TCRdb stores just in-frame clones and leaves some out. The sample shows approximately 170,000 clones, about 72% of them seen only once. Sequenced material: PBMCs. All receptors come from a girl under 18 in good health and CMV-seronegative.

CDR3 nucleotide sequence: TGTGCCAGCAGCGTAGTCACCTATAGCAATCAGCCCCAGCATTTT. This translates into CASSVVTYSNQPQHF. The chain couples TRBV9 to TRBJ1-5; D ambiguous. The V gene's germline CDR1 is SGDLS and CDR2 YYNGEE. V was trimmed by 0 bases and J by 0 bases, leaving 7 bases between them. The CDR3 length is 15 residues.

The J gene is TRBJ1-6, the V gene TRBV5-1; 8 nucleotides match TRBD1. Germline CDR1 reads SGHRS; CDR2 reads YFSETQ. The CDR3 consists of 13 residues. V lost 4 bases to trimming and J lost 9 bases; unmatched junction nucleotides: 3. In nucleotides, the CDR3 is TGCGCCAGCAGCCTCGGACAGGGTTCACCCCTCCACTTT. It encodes CASSLGQGSPLHF.

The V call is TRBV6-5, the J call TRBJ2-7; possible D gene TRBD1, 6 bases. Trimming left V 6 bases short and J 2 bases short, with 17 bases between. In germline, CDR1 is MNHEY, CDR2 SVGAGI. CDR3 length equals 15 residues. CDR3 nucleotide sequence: TGTGCCAGCAGCCCTGGGGGCAGTATGACCTACGAGCAGTACTTC. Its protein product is CASSPGGSMTYEQYF.

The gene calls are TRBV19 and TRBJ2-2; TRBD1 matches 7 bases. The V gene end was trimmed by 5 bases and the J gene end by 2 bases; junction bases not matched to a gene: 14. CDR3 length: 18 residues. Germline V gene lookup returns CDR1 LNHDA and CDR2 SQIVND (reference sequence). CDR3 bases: TGTGCCAGTAGTCCCCAGAGGGACAGCGGCGAAAACACCGGGGAGCTGTTTTTT. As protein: CASSPQRDSGENTGELFF.

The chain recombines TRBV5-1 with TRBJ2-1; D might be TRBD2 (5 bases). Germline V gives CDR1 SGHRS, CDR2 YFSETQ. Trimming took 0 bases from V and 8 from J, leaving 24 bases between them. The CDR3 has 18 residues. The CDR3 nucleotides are TGCGCCAGCAGCTTGGTCGTAAGTCGGAGGCTAGCAAAGGATGAGCAGTTCTTC. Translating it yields CASSLVVSRRLAKDEQFF.

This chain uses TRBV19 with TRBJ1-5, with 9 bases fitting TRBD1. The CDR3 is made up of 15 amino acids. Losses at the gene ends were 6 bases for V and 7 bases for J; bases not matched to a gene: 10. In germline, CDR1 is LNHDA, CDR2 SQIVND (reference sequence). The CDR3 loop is CASRELQGARQPQHF. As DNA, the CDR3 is TGTGCCAGTAGAGAATTACAGGGGGCGCGACAGCCCCAGCATTTT.

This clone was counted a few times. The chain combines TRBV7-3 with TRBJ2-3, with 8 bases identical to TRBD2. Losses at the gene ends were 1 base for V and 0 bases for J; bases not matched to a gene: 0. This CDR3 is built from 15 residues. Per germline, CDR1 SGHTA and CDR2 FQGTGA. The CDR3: CASSLIAGSTDTQYF. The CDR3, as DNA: TGTGCCAGCAGCTTAATAGCGGGAAGCACAGATACGCAGTATTTT.

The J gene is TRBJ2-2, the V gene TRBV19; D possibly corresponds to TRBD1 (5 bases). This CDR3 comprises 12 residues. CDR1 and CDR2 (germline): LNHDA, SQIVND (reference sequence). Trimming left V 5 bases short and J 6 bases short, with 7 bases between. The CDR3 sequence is CASSWGPGELFF. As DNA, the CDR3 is TGTGCCAGTAGTTGGGGCCCCGGGGAGCTGTTTTTT.

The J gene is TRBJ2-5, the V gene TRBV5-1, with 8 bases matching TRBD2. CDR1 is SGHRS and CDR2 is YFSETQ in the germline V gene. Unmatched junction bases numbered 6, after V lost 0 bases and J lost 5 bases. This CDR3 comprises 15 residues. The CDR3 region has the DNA TGCGCCAGCAGCTTGGCGCCCGGGGGGGTTGAGACCCAGTACTTC. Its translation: CASSLAPGGVETQYF. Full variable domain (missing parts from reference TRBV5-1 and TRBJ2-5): KAGVTQTPRYLIKTRGQQVTLSCSPISGHRSVSWYQQTPGQGLQFLFEYFSETQRNKGNFPGRFSGRQFSNSRSEMNVSTLELGDSALYLCASSLAPGGVETQYFGPGTRLLVL.

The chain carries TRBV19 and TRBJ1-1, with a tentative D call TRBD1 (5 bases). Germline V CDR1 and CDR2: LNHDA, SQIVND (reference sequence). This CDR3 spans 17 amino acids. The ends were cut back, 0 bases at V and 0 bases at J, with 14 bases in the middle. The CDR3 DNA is TGTGCCAGTAGTATAGAAAGGGGCAGAACAATGAACACTGAAGCTTTCTTT. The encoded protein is CASSIERGRTMNTEAFF.

The CDR3 sequence: CASMDSQYNEQFF. DNA of the CDR3: TGTGCCAGTATGGACAGTCAATACAATGAGCAGTTCTTC. The chain couples TRBV27 to TRBJ2-1, with D maybe TRBD1 (6 bases). The CDR3 contains 13 residues. Germline CDR1 is MNHEY and CDR2 is SMNVEV (reference sequence). V lost 9 bases, J lost 4 bases, and 13 bases lay in between.

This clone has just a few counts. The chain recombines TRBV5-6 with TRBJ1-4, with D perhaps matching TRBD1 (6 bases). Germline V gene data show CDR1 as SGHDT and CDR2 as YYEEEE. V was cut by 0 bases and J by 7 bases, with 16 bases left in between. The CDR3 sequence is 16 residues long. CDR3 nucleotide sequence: TGTGCCAGCAGCTTGGCGTCAGGGGAGAGACTTGAAAAACTGTTTTTT. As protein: CASSLASGERLEKLFF.

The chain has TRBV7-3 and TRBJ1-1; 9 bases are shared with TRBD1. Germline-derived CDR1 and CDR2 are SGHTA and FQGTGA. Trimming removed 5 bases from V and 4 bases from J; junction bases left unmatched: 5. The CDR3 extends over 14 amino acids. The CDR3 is CASSIQGAGTEAFF. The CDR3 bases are TGTGCCAGCAGCATACAGGGGGCTGGCACTGAAGCTTTCTTT.

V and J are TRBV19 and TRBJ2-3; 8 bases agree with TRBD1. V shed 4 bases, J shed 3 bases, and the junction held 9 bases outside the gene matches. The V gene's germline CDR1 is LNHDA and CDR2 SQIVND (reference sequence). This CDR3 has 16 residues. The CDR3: CASSSRGQVPTDTQYF. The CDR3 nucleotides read TGTGCCAGTAGTAGCCGGGGACAGGTTCCGACAGATACGCAGTATTTT.

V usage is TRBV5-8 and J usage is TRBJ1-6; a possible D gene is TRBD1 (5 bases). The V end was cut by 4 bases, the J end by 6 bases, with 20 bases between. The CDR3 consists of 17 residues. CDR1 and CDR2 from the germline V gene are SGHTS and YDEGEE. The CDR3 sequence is CASSPGGSSIGNSPLHF. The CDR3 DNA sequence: TGTGCCAGCAGCCCGGGGGGGAGTTCGATCGGTAATTCACCCCTCCACTTT.

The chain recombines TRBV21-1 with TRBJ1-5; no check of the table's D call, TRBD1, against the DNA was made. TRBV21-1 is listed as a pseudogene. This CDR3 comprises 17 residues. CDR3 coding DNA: TGTGCCAGCAGCAAACGGTTAACGGGACAGCACAATCAGCCCCAGCATTTT. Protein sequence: CASSKRLTGQHNQPQHF.

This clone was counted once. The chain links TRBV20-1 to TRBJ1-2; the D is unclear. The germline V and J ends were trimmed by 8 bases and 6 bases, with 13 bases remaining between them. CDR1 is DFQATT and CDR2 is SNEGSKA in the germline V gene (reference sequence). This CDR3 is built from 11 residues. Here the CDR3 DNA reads TGCAGTCAAAGGGAGAAGGATGGCTACACCTTC. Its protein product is CSQREKDGYTF.

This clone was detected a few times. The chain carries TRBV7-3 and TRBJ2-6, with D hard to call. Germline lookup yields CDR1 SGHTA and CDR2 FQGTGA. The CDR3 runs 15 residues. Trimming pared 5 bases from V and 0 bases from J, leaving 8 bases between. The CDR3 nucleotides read TGTGCCAGCAGCCCTTTAAACTCTGGGGCCAACGTCCTGACTTTC. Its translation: CASSPLNSGANVLTF.

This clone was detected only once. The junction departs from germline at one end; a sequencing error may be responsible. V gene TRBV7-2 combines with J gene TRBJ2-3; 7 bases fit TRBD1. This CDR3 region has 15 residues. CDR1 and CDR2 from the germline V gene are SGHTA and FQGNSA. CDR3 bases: TGTGCCAGCGGCTTCGGGACAGCTAGCACAGATACGCAGTATTTT. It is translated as CASGFGTASTDTQYF.

The CDR3 DNA reads TGTGCCAGCCTGGGCAGAACCTATGGCTACACCTTC. Amino acids: CASLGRTYGYTF. J is TRBJ1-2 and V is TRBV6-1; no definite D call. The CDR3 length is 12 residues. The V gene lost 8 bases and the J gene lost 4 bases, with 11 bases spanning the gap. The germline V gene has CDR1 MNHNS and CDR2 SASEGT.

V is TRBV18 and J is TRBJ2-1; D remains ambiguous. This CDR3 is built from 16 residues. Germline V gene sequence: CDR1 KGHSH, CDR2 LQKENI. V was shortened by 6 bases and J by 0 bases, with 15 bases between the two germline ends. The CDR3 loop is CASSRNELSSYNEQFF. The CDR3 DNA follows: TGTGCCAGCTCTCGAAATGAGCTATCCTCCTACAATGAGCAGTTCTTC.

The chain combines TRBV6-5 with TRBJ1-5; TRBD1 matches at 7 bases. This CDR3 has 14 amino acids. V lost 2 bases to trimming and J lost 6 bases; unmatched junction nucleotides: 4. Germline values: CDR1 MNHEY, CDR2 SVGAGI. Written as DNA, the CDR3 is TGTGCCAGCAGTTACGGGCAGGGGGGTCAGCCCCAGCATTTT. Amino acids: CASSYGQGGQPQHF.

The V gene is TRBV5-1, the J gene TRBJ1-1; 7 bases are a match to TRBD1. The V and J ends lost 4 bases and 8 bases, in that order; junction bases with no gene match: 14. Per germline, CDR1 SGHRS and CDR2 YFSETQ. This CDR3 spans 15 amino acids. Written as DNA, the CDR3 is TGCGCCAGCAGCCCGGGGTGGGAGACAGGGACCGAAGCTTTCTTT. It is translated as CASSPGWETGTEAFF.